The next 27 T cell receptor beta chains were all read from a single sample in a study of blood T cell repertoires in COVID-19 (dated by TCRdb to 2019 to 2021). Library preparation used the immunoSEQ multiplex PCR assay. The table comes from immuneACCESS by way of TCRdb, which keeps in-frame sequences with V and J called. Part of the clones is missing from these tables; in studies checked, under half for an unresolved V gene and the rest for unknown reasons. The sample includes approximately 210,000 clones, with 70% to 90% observed a single time. Jointly, the top ten make up over 2% of the sample. The sequenced material came from peripheral blood. These receptors came from a man aged 25-45 years who had recovered from COVID-19.

The chain uses TRBV19 and TRBJ1-1; 8 positions agree with TRBD1. V gave up 3 bases and J gave up 10 bases; unmatched junction bases: 7. The germline gives CDR1 LNHDA, CDR2 SQIVND (reference sequence). CDR3 length: 13 residues. The CDR3 region has the DNA TGTGCCAGTAGTATTGGACAGGGCGGAGCAGCTTTCTTT. Protein product: CASSIGQGGAAFF.

The chain recombines TRBV6-5 with TRBJ2-7; D remains ambiguous. V lost 8 bases, J lost 2 bases, and 13 bases lay in between. This CDR3 has 13 amino acids. Looked up from germline, CDR1 is MNHEY and CDR2 is SVGAGI. CDR3 DNA: TGTGCCAGCGCCACAGTGAGTACCTACGAGCAGTACTTC. This sequence encodes CASATVSTYEQYF.

The J gene is TRBJ2-2, the V gene TRBV24-1; possibly TRBD1 for D (5 bases). The CDR3 runs to 13 residues. Germline loops: CDR1 KGHDR, CDR2 SFDVKD. The V and J ends lost 7 bases and 5 bases respectively, with 10 bases between them. CDR3 loop: CATSPPGTGELFF. DNA for the CDR3: TGTGCCACCAGCCCACCAGGGACCGGGGAGCTGTTTTTT.

The CDR3 sequence: CASSESTGAYGYTF. The CDR3 DNA reads TGCGCCAGCAGTGAGTCCACAGGGGCCTATGGCTACACCTTC. J is TRBJ1-2 and V is TRBV10-1, with 7 bases aligning to TRBD1. Germline V CDR1 and CDR2: WNHNN, SYGVQD (reference sequence). J lost 4 bases, V lost 0 bases, and 2 bases had no gene match. The CDR3 consists of 14 residues.

This clone was seen just once. CDR3 DNA: TGTGCCAGCAGTACACGGACAGGTACAAACGAGCAGTACTTC. Protein product: CASSTRTGTNEQYF. This chain uses TRBV6-2 or TRBV6-3 with TRBJ2-7; 7 nucleotides match TRBD1. Germline CDR1 and CDR2: MNHEY and SVGEGT. The CDR3 contains 14 residues. V shed 5 bases and J 5 bases; nucleotides not matched to a gene: 9.

The rearrangement joins TRBV10-2 to TRBJ2-3, with D tentatively TRBD2 (6 bases). Germline CDR1 and CDR2: WSHSY and SAAADI. CDR3 length equals 15 residues. V shed 0 bases and J shed 1 base, with 8 bases lying between them. The CDR3 sequence is CASSESGGGTDTQYF. The CDR3 nucleotides are TGCGCCAGCAGTGAGTCAGGCGGGGGCACAGATACGCAGTATTTT.

The rearrangement links TRBV5-1 to TRBJ2-3; 10 nucleotides line up with TRBD1. CDR1 SGHRS and CDR2 YFSETQ come from the germline V gene. CDR3 length: 16 residues. Trimming cost V 4 bases and J 5 bases; bases outside gene matches: 10. The DNA for the CDR3 is TGCGCCAGCAGCAGGGACAGGGGAAGGATGGGAGATACGCAGTATTTT. Residues: CASSRDRGRMGDTQYF.

This clone appeared once. The rearrangement links TRBV28 to TRBJ1-4; unclear D gene. V dropped 5 bases and J dropped 4 bases, with 20 bases sitting between them. The CDR3 covers 17 residues. Germline values: CDR1 MDHEN, CDR2 SYDVKM. CDR3 residues: CASSNPPGPPLNEKLFF. Written as DNA, the CDR3 is TGTGCCAGCAGTAACCCCCCGGGTCCGCCGCTTAATGAAAAACTGTTTTTT.

The V call is TRBV19, the J call TRBJ2-5, with 10 nucleotides matching TRBD2. Germline assignment: CDR1 LNHDA and CDR2 SQIVND (reference sequence). The CDR3 extends over 18 amino acids. V shed 6 bases, J shed 2 bases, and the junction held 15 bases outside the gene matches. CDR3 region: CASSQGSLAGAIQETQYF. DNA for the CDR3: TGTGCCAGTAGCCAAGGATCTCTAGCGGGAGCCATTCAAGAGACCCAGTACTTC.

This rearrangement joins TRBV19 to TRBJ1-5, with D uncertain. V was clipped by 0 bases and J by 3 bases, with 21 bases between them. CDR1 and CDR2 from the germline V gene are LNHDA and SQIVND (reference sequence). The CDR3 has 19 residues. The CDR3, as DNA: TGTGCCAGTAGTATAGATCTTTTGCCTTCGTTGGGCCTCAATCAGCCCCAGCATTTT. Translating it yields CASSIDLLPSLGLNQPQHF.

This chain joins TRBV5-5 and TRBJ2-1, with 7 bases fitting TRBD1. Trimming at V came to 4 bases and at J to 2 bases, leaving 9 bases not matched to a gene. From germline, CDR1 is SGHKS and CDR2 YYEKEE (reference sequence). The CDR3 consists of 16 residues. CDR3 protein: CASSGGLGGPYNEQFF. CDR3 sequence (DNA): TGTGCCAGCAGCGGGGGATTAGGGGGCCCCTACAATGAGCAGTTCTTC. The full variable domain, completed using reference TRBV5-5 and TRBJ2-1, is DAGVTQSPTHLIKTRGQQVTLRCSPISGHKSVSWYQQVLGQGPQFIFQYYEKEERGRGNFPDRFSARQFPNYSSELNVNALLLGDSALYLCASSGGLGGPYNEQFFGPGTRLTVL.

CDR3 DNA sequence: TGTGCCAGCAGCCGAACTACACAGGGCGACTATGGCTACACCTTC. Translation gives CASSRTTQGDYGYTF. The chain joins TRBV9 to TRBJ1-2; possibly TRBD1 for D (6 bases). The V end was cut by 4 bases, the J end by 3 bases, with 16 bases between. CDR3 length: 15 amino acids. Germline CDR1 and CDR2: SGDLS and YYNGEE.

The chain is built from TRBV12-3 or TRBV12-4 and TRBJ1-6, with D unresolved. V was trimmed by 6 bases and J by 8 bases, leaving 8 bases between them. CDR3 length: 12 amino acids. Here the CDR3 DNA reads TGTGCCAGCAGCCTCTCGGATTCACCCCTCCACTTT. As protein: CASSLSDSPLHF.

The chain is built from TRBV4-1 and TRBJ1-1; D unclear. This CDR3 region has 13 residues. Trimming pared 2 bases from V and 10 bases from J, leaving 14 bases between. Looked up from germline, CDR1 is MGHRA and CDR2 is YSYEKL. Here the CDR3 reads CASSQLNGPGAFF. CDR3 DNA sequence: TGCGCCAGCAGCCAACTTAACGGCCCAGGAGCTTTCTTT.

The chain couples TRBV2 to TRBJ2-4; TRBD1 matches at 7 bases. With V trimmed by 5 bases and J by 7 bases, 8 bases remained unmatched. Germline V gene sequence: CDR1 SNHLY, CDR2 FYNNEI. The CDR3 runs 14 residues. The CDR3 bases are TGTGCCAGCAGTTCCGACAGGGCACAGAACATTCAGTACTTC. Its translation: CASSSDRAQNIQYF.

The rearrangement joins TRBV19 to TRBJ1-4; TRBD1 matches 7 bases. The CDR3 has 15 amino acids. Germline trimming cut 7 bases from V and 7 bases from J; bases unmatched to any gene: 12. Germline-derived CDR1 and CDR2 are LNHDA and SQIVND (reference sequence). The CDR3 loop is CASTPARQGGEKLFF. Written as DNA, the CDR3 is TGTGCCAGTACCCCCGCCCGACAGGGTGGTGAAAAACTGTTTTTT.

The chain links TRBV11-2 to TRBJ2-2; D might be TRBD2 (5 bases). Trimming took 2 bases from V and 0 from J, leaving 10 bases between them. CDR3 length: 16 residues. The germline V gene encodes CDR1 SGHAT and CDR2 FQNNGV. CDR3 sequence: CASSLRADANTGELFF. CDR3 DNA: TGTGCCAGCAGCTTAAGAGCGGACGCGAACACCGGGGAGCTGTTTTTT.

This clone was detected once. This chain joins TRBV5-1 and TRBJ2-3; 9 bases are shared with TRBD2. Per germline, CDR1 SGHRS and CDR2 YFSETQ. The V segment lost 3 bases and the J segment 0 bases; nucleotides outside the gene matches: 8. The CDR3 is made up of 17 amino acids. CDR3 in amino acids: CASSWGASGASTDTQYF. CDR3 bases: TGCGCCAGCAGCTGGGGTGCTAGCGGGGCCAGCACAGATACGCAGTATTTT.

The chain carries TRBV3-1 (or the pseudogene TRBV3-2) and TRBJ1-2; TRBD1 might be the D (6 bases). There are 19 residues in the CDR3. V shed 0 bases and J shed 8 bases, with 28 bases lying between them. Germline V gene sequence: CDR1 LGHDT, CDR2 YNNKEL (reference sequence). The CDR3 sequence is CASSQEDKTLTGAPKGYTF. CDR3 DNA sequence: TGTGCCAGCAGCCAAGAAGATAAGACTTTGACAGGAGCGCCGAAAGGCTACACCTTC.

The chain recombines TRBV11-3 with TRBJ2-3, with a tentative D call TRBD1 (6 bases). Germline CDR1 SGHNT, CDR2 YENEEA. The CDR3 has 14 residues. Trimming took off 5 bases at V and 3 bases at J, with 12 bases between the two ends. For the CDR3, the DNA is TGTGCCAGCAGCCGTACAGGGAATACAGATACGCAGTATTTT. Encoded protein: CASSRTGNTDTQYF.

V gene TRBV6-5 combines with J gene TRBJ1-1; tentative D call: TRBD1 (5 bases). The CDR3 is made up of 13 amino acids. V was trimmed by 6 bases and J by 9 bases, leaving 17 bases between them. Germline assignment: CDR1 MNHEY and CDR2 SVGAGI. Here the CDR3 DNA reads TGTGCCAGCAGCTCGTACCCGGGGGGGAAAGCTTTCTTT. Amino acids: CASSSYPGGKAFF.

The chain links TRBV18 to TRBJ2-7; D might be TRBD1 (6 bases). Germline CDR1 and CDR2: KGHSH and LQKENI. The CDR3 has 15 residues. V was trimmed by 5 bases and J by 1 base, leaving 15 bases between them. Written as DNA, the CDR3 is TGTGCCAGCTCATCGCCGTTGAGGGGGTCCTACGAGCAGTACTTC. The encoded protein is CASSSPLRGSYEQYF.

Only a few counts were recorded for this clone. V and J are TRBV27 and TRBJ1-1, with D possibly TRBD1 on 6 matching bases. From germline, CDR1 is MNHEY and CDR2 SMNVEV (reference sequence). The CDR3 is made up of 13 amino acids. V was trimmed by 8 bases and J by 4 bases, leaving 14 bases between them. The CDR3 loop reads CASLRGGGTEAFF. The CDR3, as DNA: TGTGCCAGCCTGAGGGGAGGGGGCACTGAAGCTTTCTTT.

The sample holds one count of this clone. V usage is TRBV10-1 and J usage is TRBJ2-3, with TRBD1 identical over 7 bases. The CDR3 is 15 residues long. Germline V gene lookup returns CDR1 WNHNN and CDR2 SYGVQD (reference sequence). After removal of 4 bases from V and 4 bases from J, the junction contained 8 bases not matched to a gene. The CDR3 reads CASSGMTGKADTQYF. The CDR3, as DNA: TGCGCCAGCAGTGGTATGACAGGGAAGGCAGATACGCAGTATTTT.

The genes are TRBV14 and TRBJ2-5; D remains ambiguous. The CDR3 is 12 amino acids. The V and J ends lost 1 base and 5 bases respectively, with 5 bases between them. Germline values: CDR1 SGHDN, CDR2 FVKESK. The CDR3 bases are TGTGCCAGCAGCCAAGTCTCGGAGACCCAGTACTTC. Its translation is CASSQVSETQYF.

The chain joins TRBV2 to TRBJ1-3; tentative D call: TRBD1 (5 bases). The CDR3 is 16 residues long. From germline, CDR1 is SNHLY and CDR2 FYNNEI. The germline V and J ends were trimmed by 5 bases and 0 bases, with 14 bases remaining between them. This CDR3 reads CASSWGGINSGNTIYF. The DNA of the CDR3 is TGTGCCAGCAGTTGGGGGGGGATAAACTCTGGAAACACCATATATTTT.

The chain links TRBV4-2 to TRBJ1-5, with D unclear. The V end lost 1 base, the J end lost 0 bases, and 7 bases lay between the germline ends. The CDR3 runs to 15 residues. Germline lookup yields CDR1 LGHNA and CDR2 YNFKEQ. The CDR3 protein is CASSQGLGSNQPQHF. In DNA form, the CDR3 reads TGTGCCAGCAGCCAAGGTCTAGGTAGCAATCAGCCCCAGCATTTT.